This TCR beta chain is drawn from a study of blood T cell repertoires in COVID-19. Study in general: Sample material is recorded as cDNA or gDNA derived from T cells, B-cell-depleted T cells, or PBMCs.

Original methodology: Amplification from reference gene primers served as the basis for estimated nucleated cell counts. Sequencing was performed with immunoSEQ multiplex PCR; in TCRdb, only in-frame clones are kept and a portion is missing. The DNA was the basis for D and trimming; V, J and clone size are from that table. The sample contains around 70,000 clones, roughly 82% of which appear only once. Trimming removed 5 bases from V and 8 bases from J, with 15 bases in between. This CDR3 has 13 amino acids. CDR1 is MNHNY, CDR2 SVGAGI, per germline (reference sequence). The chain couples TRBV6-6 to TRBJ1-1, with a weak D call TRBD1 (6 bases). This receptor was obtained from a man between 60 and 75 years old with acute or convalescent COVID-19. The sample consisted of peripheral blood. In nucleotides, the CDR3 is TGTGCCAGCAGTCGCTTTTTAGACAGGGAAGCTTTCTTT. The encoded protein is CASSRFLDREAFF.